The present TCR beta chain was sequenced within a study of T cell responses to AZD1222 COVID-19 vaccine. Points from the study as a whole: Among the donors, most were white British and more were female, and clonal diversity was possibly underestimated.

As concerns this clone: Its antigen is currently unknown.

The germline V gene has CDR1 SGHVS and CDR2 FQNEAQ. The length of the CDR3 is 12 residues. V was trimmed by 5 bases and J by 4 bases, leaving 6 bases between them. TCRdb's copy holds only in-frame clones and misses some; the assay was immunoSEQ multiplex PCR. The sample contains approximately 100,000 clones, 85% to 90% of which appear only once. Sequences were derived from peripheral blood, sampled on day 0 of AZD1222 vaccination. The chain carries TRBV7-8 and TRBJ1-5, with D possibly matching TRBD1 (5 bases). The receptor's source is an adult in good health. This chain's CDR3 is CASSHRNQPQHF. The DNA of the CDR3 is TGTGCCAGCAGCCACAGGAATCAGCCCCAGCATTTT.